Included here is one T cell receptor beta chain sequence, with context. The V gene lost 2 bases and the J gene lost 3 bases, with 14 bases spanning the gap. Germline CDR1 SGDLS, CDR2 YYNGEE. CDR3 size: 16 residues. This specimen comes from a study of blood T cell repertoires in COVID-19. This table comes from immunoSEQ multiplex PCR, and its TCRdb copy is limited to in-frame clones, with some not included. Of about 100,000 clones listed, about 85% are singletons. Sequenced input: peripheral blood. V usage is TRBV9 and J usage is TRBJ1-4; no reliable D call. This clonotype was sampled from a man aged 50-60 years with active or convalescent COVID-19. CDR3 DNA: TGTGCCAGCAGCGTTGGCGGCCGCGAACCTAATGAAAAACTGTTTTTT. Its translation: CASSVGGREPNEKLFF.